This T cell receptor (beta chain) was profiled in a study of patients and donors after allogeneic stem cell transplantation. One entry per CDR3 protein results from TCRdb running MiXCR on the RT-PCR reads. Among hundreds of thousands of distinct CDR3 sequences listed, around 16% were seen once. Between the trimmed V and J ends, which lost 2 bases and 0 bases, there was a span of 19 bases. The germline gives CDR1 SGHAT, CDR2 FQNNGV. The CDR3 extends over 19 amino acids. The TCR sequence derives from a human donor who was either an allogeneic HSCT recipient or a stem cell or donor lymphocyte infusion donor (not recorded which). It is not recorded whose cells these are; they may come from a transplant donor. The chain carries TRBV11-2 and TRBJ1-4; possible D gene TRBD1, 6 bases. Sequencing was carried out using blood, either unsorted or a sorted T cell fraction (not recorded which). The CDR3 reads CASSLSVFGGASTNEKLFF. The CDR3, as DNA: TGTGCCAGCAGCTTATCGGTCTTTGGGGGCGCCTCAACTAATGAAAAACTGTTTTTT.